This TCR beta chain was captured in a study of beta chain features in type 1 diabetes. Whole-study results and caveats: Shorter templates may be favored by PCR, equally so in patients and controls.

Staining for CD45RO/CCR7/CD25/CD127/CD95/CD27 allowed sorting of CD4+ naive, central memory, regulatory and stem cell-like memory cells. Purity exceeding 95% was reached by all sorted populations. Isolated RNA was reverse transcribed in full, so expressed TCRB transcripts were sequenced. This table comes from immunoSEQ multiplex PCR, and its TCRdb copy is limited to in-frame clones, with some not included. The table shows hundreds of thousands of clones, with around 15% occurring only once. This clone was observed a handful of times. The antigen remains undetermined. CDR3 length: 16 residues. Germline V gene sequence: CDR1 ENHRY, CDR2 SYGVKD. J gave up 0 bases and V 5 bases, and 4 bases lay outside the gene matches.

Sequencing used naive CD4+ T cells from blood. The TCR sequence derives from a man younger than 35 in good health. The chain carries TRBV10-3 and TRBJ2-7; 13 bases match TRBD2. The CDR3 reads CAISKLAGGPSYEQYF. In DNA form, the CDR3 reads TGTGCCATCAGTAAACTAGCGGGGGGGCCCTCCTACGAGCAGTACTTC.